Following are 10 T cell receptor beta chains from one sample sequenced in a study of T cells in Graves' hyperthyroidism and ophthalmopathy. TCR beta CDR3 regions were amplified from RNA. The TCR CDR3 first-round RT-PCR relied on the HTBI primer set. TCRdb analysed the multiplex PCR reads with MiXCR anew, one entry per CDR3 protein. This sample has 300,000 to 500,000 distinct CDR3 sequences, with 15% found just once. Sequences were obtained from blood. Receptor source: a woman between 25 and 40 years old with Graves' hyperthyroidism.

This clonotype appeared a few times. The chain employs TRBV5-6 and TRBJ1-3; no clear D. The germline V and J ends were trimmed by 4 bases and 0 bases, with 26 bases remaining between them. In germline, CDR1 is SGHDT, CDR2 YYEEEE. The CDR3 has 20 residues. The CDR3 loop is CASSQFSYWTGRHSGNTIYF. The CDR3 region has the DNA TGTGCCAGCAGCCAATTCAGCTACTGGACGGGAAGACACTCTGGAAACACCATATATTTT.

This clonotype has just a few counts. This sequence joins TRBV10-1 and TRBJ2-7; 9 bases align to TRBD2. CDR1 and CDR2 (germline): WNHNN, SYGVQD (reference sequence). The J segment lost 6 bases and the V segment lost 3 bases, leaving 9 bases of the junction unmatched. The CDR3 runs 15 residues. CDR3 sequence reads: CASSELAGASGEQYF. The CDR3 coding sequence is TGCGCCAGCAGTGAATTAGCGGGAGCCTCCGGCGAGCAGTACTTC.

The rearrangement joins TRBV20-1 to TRBJ1-1, with a weak D call TRBD1 (5 bases). The germline gives CDR1 DFQATT, CDR2 SNEGSKA (reference sequence). The CDR3 has 17 amino acids. V was trimmed by 6 bases and J by 2 bases, leaving 25 bases between them. The DNA of the CDR3 is TGCAGTGCACCGCAGCTTGCCTCGGGGGAGGGAAACACTGAAGCTTTCTTT. Its protein is CSAPQLASGEGNTEAFF.

This clonotype was seen ten or more times. The J gene is TRBJ2-5, the V gene TRBV5-6; D gene ambiguous. V gave up 0 bases and J gave up 0 bases, with 6 bases separating them. The CDR3 length is 14 residues. CDR1 is SGHDT, CDR2 YYEEEE, per germline. The CDR3 coding sequence is TGTGCCAGCAGCTTGGCTGCACACCAAGAGACCCAGTACTTC. Protein product: CASSLAAHQETQYF.

The chain uses TRBV7-9 and TRBJ2-6; D is possibly TRBD1 or TRBD2 (5 bases each). CDR3 length equals 17 residues. V was clipped by 3 bases and J by 4 bases, with 16 bases between them. The germline V gene encodes CDR1 SEHNR and CDR2 FQNEAQ (reference sequence). The CDR3, as DNA: TGTGCCAGCAGCTTGCCCCGGGGACGGGCGGGGGCCAACGTCCTGACTTTC. Translation gives CASSLPRGRAGANVLTF.

This clonotype was observed a few times. This chain links TRBV24-1 with TRBJ1-4; 8 bases line up with TRBD1. This CDR3 comprises 15 residues. J was trimmed by 6 bases and V by 4 bases; bases with no gene match: 6. The germline V gene has CDR1 KGHDR and CDR2 SFDVKD. The CDR3 spells CATSDRTQGDEKLFF. CDR3 DNA: TGTGCCACCAGTGACCGAACACAGGGGGATGAAAAACTGTTTTTT.

Comments on this clonotype: A read error may explain this, as a much larger clone is one base away. The chain recombines TRBV7-3 with TRBJ2-3; a possible D gene is TRBD1 (5 bases). The CDR3 contains 15 residues. Germline CDR1 reads SGHTA; CDR2 reads FQGTGA. The chain's CDR3 is CASSRGDGNTGTQYF. The DNA for the CDR3 is TGTGCCAGCAGCCGCGGCGACGGAAACACAGGTACGCAGTATTTT.

The chain couples TRBV4-1 to TRBJ2-1; no reliable D call. There are 15 residues in the CDR3. V gave up 1 base and J gave up 6 bases, with 13 bases separating them. From germline, CDR1 is MGHRA and CDR2 YSYEKL. CDR3 sequence reads: CASSQVSTAGNEQFF. CDR3 DNA: TGCGCCAGCAGCCAAGTTTCGACTGCCGGCAATGAGCAGTTCTTC.

This clonotype has only a few counts. The chain recombines TRBV7-9 with TRBJ2-7; D remains ambiguous. The CDR3 is made up of 14 amino acids. Germline V gives CDR1 SEHNR, CDR2 FQNEAQ (reference sequence). V was clipped by 1 base and J by 3 bases, with 10 bases between them. The CDR3 nucleotides are TGTGCCAGCAGCTTAGACCTGAACTACTACGAGCAGTACTTC. It translates to CASSLDLNYYEQYF.

This clonotype was observed a few times. V gene TRBV14 combines with J gene TRBJ2-5; possible D gene TRBD1, 5 bases. The V and J ends lost 1 base and 1 base respectively, with 13 bases between them. This CDR3 spans 16 amino acids. Germline V gives CDR1 SGHDN, CDR2 FVKESK. CDR3 coding DNA: TGTGCCAGCAGCCAAGGGTGGGGCCAGACCCAAGAGACCCAGTACTTC. Protein product: CASSQGWGQTQETQYF.